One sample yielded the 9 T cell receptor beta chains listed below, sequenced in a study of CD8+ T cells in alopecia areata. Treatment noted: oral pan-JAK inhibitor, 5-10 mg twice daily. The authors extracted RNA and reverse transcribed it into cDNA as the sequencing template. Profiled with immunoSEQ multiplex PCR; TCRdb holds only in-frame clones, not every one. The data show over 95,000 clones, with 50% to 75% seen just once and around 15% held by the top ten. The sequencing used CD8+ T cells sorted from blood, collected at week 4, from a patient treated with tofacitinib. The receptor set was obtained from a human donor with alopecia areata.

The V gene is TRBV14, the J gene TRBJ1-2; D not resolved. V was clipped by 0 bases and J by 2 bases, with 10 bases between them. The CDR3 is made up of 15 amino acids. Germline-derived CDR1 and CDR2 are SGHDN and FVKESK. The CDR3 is CASSQELGTNYGYTF. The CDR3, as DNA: TGTGCCAGCAGCCAAGAACTGGGTACCAACTATGGCTACACCTTC. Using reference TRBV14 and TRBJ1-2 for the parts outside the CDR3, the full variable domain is EAGVTQFPSHSVIEKGQTVTLRCDPISGHDNLYWYRRVMGKEIKFLLHFVKESKQDESGMPNNRFLAERTGGTYSTLKVQPAELEDSGVYFCASSQELGTNYGYTFGSGTRLTVV.

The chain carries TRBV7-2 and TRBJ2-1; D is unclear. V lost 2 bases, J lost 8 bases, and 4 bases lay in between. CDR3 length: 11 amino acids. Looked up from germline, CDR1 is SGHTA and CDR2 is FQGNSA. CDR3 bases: TGTGCCAGCAGCTTATTCGATGAGCAGTTCTTC. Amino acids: CASSLFDEQFF.

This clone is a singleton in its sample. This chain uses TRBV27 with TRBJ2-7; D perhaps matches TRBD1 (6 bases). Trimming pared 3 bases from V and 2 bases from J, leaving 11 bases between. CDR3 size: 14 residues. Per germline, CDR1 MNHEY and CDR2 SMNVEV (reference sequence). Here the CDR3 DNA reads TGTGCCAGCAGTTTCACAGGGCGAACCTACGAGCAGTACTTC. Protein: CASSFTGRTYEQYF.

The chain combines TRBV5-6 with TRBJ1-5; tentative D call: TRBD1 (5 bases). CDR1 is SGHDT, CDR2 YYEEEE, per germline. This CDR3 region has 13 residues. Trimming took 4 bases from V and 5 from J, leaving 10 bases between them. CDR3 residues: CASSEGTYQPQHF. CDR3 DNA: TGTGCCAGCAGCGAAGGGACCTATCAGCCCCAGCATTTT.

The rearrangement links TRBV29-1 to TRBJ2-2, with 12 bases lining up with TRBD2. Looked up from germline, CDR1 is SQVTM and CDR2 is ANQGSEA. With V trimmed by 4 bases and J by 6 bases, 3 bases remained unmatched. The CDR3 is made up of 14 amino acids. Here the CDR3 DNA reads TGCAGCGTTGTACTAGCGGGAGGAGCCGGGGAGCTGTTTTTT. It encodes CSVVLAGGAGELFF.

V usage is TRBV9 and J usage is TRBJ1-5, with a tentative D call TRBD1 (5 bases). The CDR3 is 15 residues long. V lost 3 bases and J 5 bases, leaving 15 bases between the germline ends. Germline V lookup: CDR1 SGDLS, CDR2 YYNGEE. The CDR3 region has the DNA TGTGCCAGCAGCGGAGGGGAATATCAAGATCAGCCCCAGCATTTT. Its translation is CASSGGEYQDQPQHF.

The DNA of the CDR3 is TGTGCCAGCAGCATCACTAGCGGGAGTTATTCGTCCTACGAGCAGTACTTC. Translation: CASSITSGSYSSYEQYF. J is TRBJ2-7 and V is TRBV7-2; 11 nucleotides line up with TRBD2. The CDR3 extends over 17 amino acids. Germline V lookup: CDR1 SGHTA, CDR2 FQGNSA. The V segment lost 5 bases and the J segment 1 base; nucleotides outside the gene matches: 10.

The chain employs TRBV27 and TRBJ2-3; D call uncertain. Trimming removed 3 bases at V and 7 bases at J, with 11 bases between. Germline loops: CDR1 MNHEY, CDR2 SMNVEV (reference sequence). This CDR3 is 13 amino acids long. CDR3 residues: CASSFGRENTQYF. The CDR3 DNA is TGTGCCAGCAGTTTCGGCAGAGAAAATACGCAGTATTTT.

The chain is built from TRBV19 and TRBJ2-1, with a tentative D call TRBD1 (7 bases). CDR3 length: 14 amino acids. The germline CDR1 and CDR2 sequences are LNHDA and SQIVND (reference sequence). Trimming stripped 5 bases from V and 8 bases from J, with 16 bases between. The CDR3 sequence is CASSASTGEDEQFF. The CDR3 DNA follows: TGTGCCAGTAGTGCCTCTACAGGGGAGGATGAGCAGTTCTTC.